The sample holds a few counts of the clone carrying this T cell receptor beta chain. The antigen remains unidentified. Data came from immunoSEQ multiplex PCR; TCRdb stores just in-frame clones and leaves some out. The data contain 3,000 to 4,000 clones, around 80% of them singletons. This sample is part of a study of chemoradiotherapy in HPV16-positive cancers. Whole-study findings and limits: HPV-responsive T-cell expansion during chemoradiotherapy was linked to improved recurrence-free survival in HPV16-positive patients. During treatment, candidate HPV-specific clones and E7-related motifs expanded in tumor.

Repertoires were sampled repeatedly during chemoradiotherapy. The specimen was tumor tissue, collected from a patient who underwent chemoradiotherapy. The TCR was taken from a human donor with HPV-associated anogenital cancer.

CDR3 sequence reads: CASIPGPWRHQPQHF. CDR3 DNA: TGTGCCAGCATTCCGGGTCCATGGCGTCATCAGCCCCAGCATTTT. V is TRBV6-1 and J is TRBJ1-5; D uncertain. CDR1 and CDR2 from the germline V gene are MNHNS and SASEGT. Deletions cut 7 bases from V and 5 bases from J, with 18 bases between. The CDR3 contains 15 residues.